Shown below are 27 T cell receptor beta chains from a single sample sequenced in a study of human versus mouse CDR3 diversity and MHC coevolution. The repertoire was sequenced with immunoSEQ multiplex PCR; TCRdb's copy has only in-frame clones and lacks some. Here the sample spans tens of thousands of clones, 93% being singletons. The material sequenced was naive CD4+ T cells from blood. As for subset: CD45RO-negative CD62L-positive naive CD4 T cells. The receptors here all came from a person aged 30-69 years in good health.

This rearrangement joins TRBV11-3 to TRBJ1-1; D gene ambiguous. Per germline, CDR1 SGHNT and CDR2 YENEEA. The CDR3 spans 13 residues. Trimming shortened V by 5 bases and J by 0 bases, and 7 bases separated the two germline ends. CDR3 bases: TGTGCCAGCAGCGCGGCCCTGAACACTGAAGCTTTCTTT. Translated: CASSAALNTEAFF.

To note about this clone: This sample includes further DNA sequences coding for the same CDR3. The V and J genes are TRBV5-8 and TRBJ1-1; 9 bases fit TRBD1. The V gene's germline CDR1 is SGHTS and CDR2 YDEGEE. CDR3 length: 14 residues. Trimming took 2 bases from V and 3 from J; bases not matched to a gene: 2. The CDR3 sequence: CASSFRQGDTEAFF. The CDR3 DNA sequence: TGTGCCAGCAGCTTTAGACAGGGGGACACTGAAGCTTTCTTT.

The V gene is TRBV21-1, the J gene TRBJ2-4; the table assigns TRBD2, which was not confirmed against the DNA. TRBV21-1 is labeled a pseudogene. CDR3 size: 19 residues. The CDR3 coding sequence is TGTGCCAGCACAAGATGGTTCCAACGGGAGGGTGCGGCCAAAAACATTCAGTACTTC. Translation gives CASTRWFQREGAAKNIQYF.

The V and J genes are TRBV7-2 and TRBJ1-2, with TRBD1 identical over 8 bases. Germline trimming cut 2 bases from V and 5 bases from J; bases unmatched to any gene: 4. The CDR3 has 14 residues. Germline V lookup: CDR1 SGHTA, CDR2 FQGNSA. CDR3 protein: CASSLIRQGYGYTF. The CDR3 bases are TGTGCCAGCAGCTTAATAAGACAGGGGTATGGCTACACCTTC. The full variable domain, completed using reference TRBV7-2 and TRBJ1-2, is GAGVSQSPSNKVTEKGKDVELRCDPISGHTALYWYRQSLGQGLEFLIYFQGNSAPDKSGLPSDRFSAERTGGSVSTLTIQRTQQEDSAVYLCASSLIRQGYGYTFGSGTRLTVV.

The chain recombines TRBV5-1 with TRBJ1-2; tentative D call: TRBD1 (5 bases). In germline, CDR1 is SGHRS, CDR2 YFSETQ. CDR3 length equals 12 residues. Trimming cost V 4 bases and J 4 bases, with 8 bases left between them. The CDR3 here is CASSPQGYGYTF. The CDR3 coding sequence is TGCGCCAGCAGCCCTCAGGGCTATGGCTACACCTTC.

The V call is TRBV7-6, the J call TRBJ1-1; D is unclear. Trimming stripped 6 bases from V and 2 bases from J, with 16 bases between. Germline lookup yields CDR1 SGHVS and CDR2 FNYEAQ. The CDR3 is made up of 15 amino acids. The CDR3 nucleotides read TGTGCCAGCAGGCAAAACAGCCACCCAAACACTGAAGCTTTCTTT. This translates into CASRQNSHPNTEAFF. Variable domain in full (rest from reference TRBV7-6 and TRBJ1-1): GAGVSQSPRYKVTKRGQDVALRCDPISGHVSLYWYRQALGQGPEFLTYFNYEAQQDKSGLPNDRFSAERPEGSISTLTIQRTEQRDSAMYRCASRQNSHPNTEAFFGQGTRLTVV.

This rearrangement joins TRBV5-1 to TRBJ2-4; TRBD1 matches at 8 bases. The CDR3 is made up of 16 amino acids. With V trimmed by 4 bases and J by 2 bases, 8 bases remained unmatched. CDR1 is SGHRS, CDR2 YFSETQ, per germline. The chain's CDR3 is CASSDRDRFSKNIQYF. The CDR3 bases are TGCGCCAGCAGCGACCGGGACAGGTTCTCCAAAAACATTCAGTACTTC.

CDR3 protein: CSVGGDFKANYGYTF. In nucleotides, the CDR3 is TGCAGCGTTGGGGGGGATTTTAAGGCTAACTATGGCTACACCTTC. The chain recombines TRBV29-1 with TRBJ1-2, with D tentatively TRBD1 (5 bases). The V gene lost 4 bases and the J gene lost 0 bases, with 15 bases spanning the gap. CDR3 length: 15 residues. Germline V lookup: CDR1 SQVTM, CDR2 ANQGSEA.

This rearrangement joins TRBV5-6 to TRBJ2-7; 12 nucleotides agree with TRBD1. This CDR3 comprises 14 residues. V shed 5 bases and J 4 bases; nucleotides not matched to a gene: 4. Germline-derived CDR1 and CDR2 are SGHDT and YYEEEE. The CDR3 DNA sequence: TGTGCCAGCAGTGGGGACAGGGGGCTTTACGAGCAGTACTTC. The encoded protein is CASSGDRGLYEQYF.

The rearrangement uses TRBV7-2 and TRBJ1-1; tentatively, D is TRBD1 (6 bases). This CDR3 has 14 residues. V lost 5 bases and J lost 1, with 11 bases in between. Germline V lookup: CDR1 SGHTA, CDR2 FQGNSA. This CDR3 reads CASSPLTGNTEAFF. CDR3 nucleotides: TGTGCCAGCAGCCCGCTGACAGGGAACACTGAAGCTTTCTTT. The full variable domain, its missing parts supplied by reference TRBV7-2 and TRBJ1-1, is GAGVSQSPSNKVTEKGKDVELRCDPISGHTALYWYRQSLGQGLEFLIYFQGNSAPDKSGLPSDRFSAERTGGSVSTLTIQRTQQEDSAVYLCASSPLTGNTEAFFGQGTRLTVV.

V usage is TRBV4-1 and J usage is TRBJ2-6; possibly TRBD1 for D (6 bases). V was cut by 0 bases and J by 3 bases, with 27 bases left in between. Per the germline V gene, CDR1 is MGHRA and CDR2 is YSYEKL. This CDR3 is 22 amino acids long. The CDR3 reads CASSQDLRAGQSFSGGANVLTF. The DNA for the CDR3 is TGCGCCAGCAGCCAAGATTTAAGGGCTGGACAGTCCTTCTCGGGTGGGGCCAACGTCCTGACTTTC.

CDR3 sequence (DNA): TGTGCCAGCAGTCAGACCGGGACAGGGGGTCGGTCACCCCTCCACTTT. Encoded protein: CASSQTGTGGRSPLHF. The chain employs TRBV25-1 and TRBJ1-6; 11 bases map to TRBD1. This CDR3 is 16 amino acids long. CDR1 is MGHDK and CDR2 is SYGVNS in the germline V gene. V dropped 5 bases and J dropped 10; count of bases not matched to a gene: 10.

This clone was observed once. V and J are TRBV6-1 and TRBJ2-7; D perhaps matches TRBD2 (5 bases). The V end was cut by 7 bases, the J end by 11 bases, with 18 bases between. Germline CDR1 reads MNHNS; CDR2 reads SASEGT. The CDR3 is made up of 12 amino acids. This CDR3 reads CASKSPGNRKYF. The CDR3 DNA follows: TGTGCCAGCAAGAGTCCGGGGAATAGAAAGTACTTC.

The rearrangement links TRBV11-2 to TRBJ2-1, with 13 bases that match TRBD2. Germline CDR1 and CDR2: SGHAT and FQNNGV. The CDR3 is 17 residues long. V lost 6 bases, J lost 7 bases, and 12 bases stayed unmatched. The chain's CDR3 is CASRPTSGRARSNEQFF. The CDR3 coding sequence is TGTGCCAGCAGACCCACTAGCGGGAGGGCCCGTAGTAATGAGCAGTTCTTC.

The chain is built from TRBV4-3 and TRBJ2-1, with TRBD2 matching over 8 bases. Germline V gene data show CDR1 as LGHNA and CDR2 as YSLEER. CDR3 length equals 15 residues. Trimming cost V 0 bases and J 10 bases; bases outside gene matches: 8. Here the CDR3 reads CASSQEMGLAGEQFF. CDR3 DNA sequence: TGCGCCAGCAGCCAAGAAATGGGGTTAGCGGGAGAGCAGTTCTTC.

The chain uses TRBV7-9 and TRBJ2-1, with 8 bases that match TRBD2. J gave up 8 bases and V 10 bases, and 13 bases lay outside the gene matches. The CDR3 is 14 amino acids. The germline V gene has CDR1 SEHNR and CDR2 FQNEAQ (reference sequence). The CDR3 DNA reads as TGTGCCACCCGCCCCGCTAGCGGGTTCGATGAGCAGTTCTTC. This encodes CATRPASGFDEQFF. The entire variable domain, with the rest obtained from reference TRBV7-9 and TRBJ2-1, is as follows: DTGVSQNPRHKITKRGQNVTFRCDPISEHNRLYWYRQTLGQGPEFLTYFQNEAQLEKSRLLSDRFSAERPKGSFSTLEIQRTEQGDSAMYLCATRPASGFDEQFFGPGTRLTVL.

The V call is TRBV19, the J call TRBJ2-5; 9 nucleotides agree with TRBD2. The CDR3 has 14 amino acids. Germline V gene lookup returns CDR1 LNHDA and CDR2 SQIVND (reference sequence). Trimming took 1 base from V and 10 from J; bases not matched to a gene: 7. As DNA, the CDR3 is TGTGCCAGTAGTATAGTAGGCGGGAGGGCCGTCCAGTACTTC. This encodes CASSIVGGRAVQYF.

The V gene is TRBV18, the J gene TRBJ1-1; 9 positions match TRBD1. The V gene's germline CDR1 is KGHSH and CDR2 LQKENI. V shed 2 bases, J shed 3 bases, and the junction held 1 base outside the gene matches. The CDR3 loop spans 14 amino acids. The chain's CDR3 is CASSPRQGDTEAFF. DNA of the CDR3: TGTGCCAGCTCACCAAGACAGGGGGACACTGAAGCTTTCTTT.

The V call is TRBV25-1, the J call TRBJ2-7; 11 nucleotides agree with TRBD2. Germline assignment: CDR1 MGHDK and CDR2 SYGVNS. V lost 3 bases and J lost 0; bases outside the gene matches: 4. The CDR3 spans 16 residues. DNA for the CDR3: TGTGCCAGCAGTGAGCCGGGGACTAGCGGCTCCTACGAGCAGTACTTC. Translating gives CASSEPGTSGSYEQYF.

CDR3 amino acids: CASSPRAGLSQPQHF. In DNA form, the CDR3 reads TGTGCCAGCAGCCCACGGGCAGGGCTCTCCCAGCCCCAGCATTTT. The chain has TRBV9 and TRBJ1-5; D may be TRBD1 (5 bases). Germline CDR1 is SGDLS and CDR2 is YYNGEE. Deletions cut 4 bases from V and 7 bases from J, with 18 bases between. This CDR3 is built from 15 residues.

Concerning this clone itself: At the DNA level, this CDR3 is encoded by other sequences in the same sample as well. The chain uses TRBV19 and TRBJ2-5; 7 bases match TRBD2. The J segment lost 5 bases and the V segment lost 5 bases, leaving 5 bases of the junction unmatched. The CDR3 has 13 residues. Germline assignment: CDR1 LNHDA and CDR2 SQIVND (reference sequence). CDR3 DNA sequence: TGTGCCAGTAGTGCCCCCGGGGGGGAGACCCAGTACTTC. This gives the protein CASSAPGGETQYF.

V is TRBV28 and J is TRBJ1-2, with D possibly being TRBD1 (6 bases). The V and J ends lost 2 bases and 7 bases respectively, with 17 bases between them. The CDR3 length is 15 residues. Germline CDR1 reads MDHEN; CDR2 reads SYDVKM. Written as DNA, the CDR3 is TGTGCCAGCAGTTTAGGGACCAGGGGACGGGGTGGCTACACCTTC. Translating gives CASSLGTRGRGGYTF.

The chain employs TRBV18 and TRBJ1-4, with no clear D. The V gene lost 4 bases and the J gene lost 1 base, with 16 bases spanning the gap. CDR3 length: 17 amino acids. The V gene's germline CDR1 is KGHSH and CDR2 LQKENI. For the CDR3, the DNA is TGTGCCAGCTCACAAGAGAGGGCTTTGGGAACTAATGAAAAACTGTTTTTT. Translation: CASSQERALGTNEKLFF.

The chain couples TRBV6-6 to TRBJ2-7; D gene uncertain. This CDR3 contains 11 residues. Germline-derived CDR1 and CDR2 are MNHNY and SVGAGI (reference sequence). Trimming removed 7 bases from V and 3 bases from J, with 7 bases in between. In DNA form, the CDR3 reads TGTGCCAGCACACAATACTACGAGCAGTACTTC. Its translation is CASTQYYEQYF.

The chain couples TRBV29-1 to TRBJ1-1; 7 bases are a match to TRBD1. After removal of 1 base from V and 0 bases from J, the junction contained 2 bases not matched to a gene. Germline V gene lookup returns CDR1 SQVTM and CDR2 ANQGSEA. This CDR3 region has 14 residues. The CDR3 DNA reads TGCAGCGTTGAAGGAGACAGGGTGAACACTGAAGCTTTCTTT. Protein sequence: CSVEGDRVNTEAFF.

V and J are TRBV18 and TRBJ2-3; 7 bases are a match to TRBD1. Germline trimming cut 6 bases from V and 0 bases from J; bases unmatched to any gene: 3. Germline CDR1 KGHSH, CDR2 LQKENI. This CDR3 contains 14 residues. This CDR3 is CASSRDSSTDTQYF. In DNA, the CDR3 is TGTGCCAGCTCCAGGGACAGCAGCACAGATACGCAGTATTTT.

The chain joins TRBV29-1 to TRBJ1-3; 9 bases fit TRBD1. The V gene end was trimmed by 6 bases and the J gene end by 8 bases; junction bases not matched to a gene: 11. The CDR3 sequence is 14 residues long. The germline gives CDR1 SQVTM, CDR2 ANQGSEA. The CDR3 sequence: CSVASDRGGDTIYF. The CDR3 region has the DNA TGCAGCGTCGCCTCCGACAGGGGGGGTGACACCATATATTTT.